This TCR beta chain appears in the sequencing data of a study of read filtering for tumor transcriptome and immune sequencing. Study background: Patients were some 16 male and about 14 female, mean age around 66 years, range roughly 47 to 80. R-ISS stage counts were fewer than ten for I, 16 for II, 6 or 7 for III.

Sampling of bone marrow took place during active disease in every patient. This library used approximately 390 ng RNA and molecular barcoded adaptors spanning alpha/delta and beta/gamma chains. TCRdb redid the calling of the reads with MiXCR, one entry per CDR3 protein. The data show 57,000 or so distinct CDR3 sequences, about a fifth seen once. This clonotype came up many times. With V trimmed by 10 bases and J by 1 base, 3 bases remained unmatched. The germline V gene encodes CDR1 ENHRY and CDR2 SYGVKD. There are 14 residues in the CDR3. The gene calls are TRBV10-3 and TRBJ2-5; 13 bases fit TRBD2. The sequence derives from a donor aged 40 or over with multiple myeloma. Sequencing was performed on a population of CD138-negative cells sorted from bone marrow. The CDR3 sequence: CATRTSGGQETQYF. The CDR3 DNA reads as TGTGCCACCCGGACTAGCGGGGGCCAAGAGACCCAGTACTTC.